Below, 31 T cell receptor beta chains from the same sample are listed, as sequenced in a study of cytomegalovirus exposure and HLA in healthy donors. The table came from immunoSEQ multiplex PCR; TCRdb's copy has only in-frame clones and leaves some out. This sample yields some 63,000 clones, of which about 89% are seen a single time; roughly 1.2% belongs to the top ten. The sequenced sample consisted of PBMCs. These receptors were collected from a woman aged 18-29 years in good health and CMV-seronegative.

The chain has TRBV30 and TRBJ2-6; tentative D call: TRBD1 (6 bases). The CDR3 covers 18 residues. Trimming shortened V by 3 bases and J by 0 bases, and 18 bases separated the two germline ends. Germline V gives CDR1 GTSNPN, CDR2 SVGIG (reference sequence). The CDR3 DNA reads as TGTGCCTGGAGCACCTTTAGGGGGTCTCGCTCTGGGGCCAACGTCCTGACTTTC. Encoded protein: CAWSTFRGSRSGANVLTF.

This clone is medium-sized by share. The CDR3 loop reads CASRTGQGDTGELFF. CDR3 DNA: TGTGCCAGCAGGACGGGACAGGGGGACACCGGGGAGCTGTTTTTT. The chain employs TRBV28 and TRBJ2-2; 11 nucleotides match TRBD1. Germline-derived CDR1 and CDR2 are MDHEN and SYDVKM. The CDR3 is made up of 15 amino acids. The junction had 3 bases not matched to a gene; V was cut back by 6 bases and J by 3 bases.

The genes are TRBV4-1 and TRBJ2-7, with D perhaps matching TRBD2 (5 bases). The CDR3 totals 13 residues. V shed 8 bases and J shed 7 bases, with 18 bases lying between them. Germline CDR1 is MGHRA and CDR2 is YSYEKL. The CDR3 loop is CASAHTIRGEQYF. DNA for the CDR3: TGCGCCAGCGCCCACACGATCAGAGGGGAGCAGTACTTC.

The rearrangement uses TRBV4-1 and TRBJ1-2; 9 bases agree with TRBD1. CDR1 and CDR2 (germline): MGHRA, YSYEKL. The length of the CDR3 is 14 residues. J lost 4 bases, V lost 5 bases, and 5 bases had no gene match. CDR3 protein: CASSTGTGTYGYTF. The DNA of the CDR3 is TGCGCCAGCAGCACCGGGACAGGGACCTATGGCTACACCTTC.

V usage is TRBV6-5 and J usage is TRBJ2-2; D gene unclear. Trimming left V 3 bases short and J 6 bases short, with 8 bases between. The germline CDR1 and CDR2 sequences are MNHEY and SVGAGI. The CDR3 runs to 13 residues. The CDR3 sequence is CASSYRRPGELFF. The CDR3 nucleotides are TGTGCCAGCAGTTATCGGAGACCCGGGGAGCTGTTTTTT.

V gene TRBV2 combines with J gene TRBJ2-6; TRBD2 is a possible D gene (5 bases). CDR1 and CDR2 from the germline V gene are SNHLY and FYNNEI. CDR3 length equals 15 residues. V dropped 6 bases and J dropped 0 bases, with 9 bases sitting between them. In nucleotides, the CDR3 is TGTGCCAGCAGCCGGGATGGCTCTGGGGCCAACGTCCTGACTTTC. Translation: CASSRDGSGANVLTF.

The chain has TRBV7-2 and TRBJ2-2; 7 bases match TRBD2. V was pared by 2 bases and J by 6 bases, with 6 bases of the junction left unmatched. Looked up from germline, CDR1 is SGHTA and CDR2 is FQGNSA. CDR3 length: 15 residues. The CDR3 nucleotides are TGTGCCAGCAGCTTAACCGGACTAGTCGCCGGGGAGCTGTTTTTT. Protein: CASSLTGLVAGELFF.

V usage is TRBV7-9 and J usage is TRBJ1-1; a weak D match, TRBD1 (5 bases). CDR3 length: 14 amino acids. Per germline, CDR1 SEHNR and CDR2 FQNEAQ (reference sequence). The ends were cut back, 5 bases at V and 5 bases at J, with 15 bases in the middle. CDR3: CASSPTLGGTEAFF. The CDR3 bases are TGTGCCAGCAGCCCGACTTTGGGGGGAACTGAAGCTTTCTTT.

The chain links TRBV19 to TRBJ2-2, with D possibly TRBD2 on 7 matching bases. The length of the CDR3 is 17 residues. Germline V gene sequence: CDR1 LNHDA, CDR2 SQIVND (reference sequence). V gave up 1 base and J gave up 6 bases, with 18 bases separating them. CDR3 DNA sequence: TGTGCCAGTAGTATAGGCAGGGGAGGGTTCGTATCCGGGGAGCTGTTTTTT. It encodes CASSIGRGGFVSGELFF.

This rearrangement joins TRBV7-2 to TRBJ1-5; D is unclear. The CDR3 has 12 amino acids. Germline CDR1 is SGHTA and CDR2 is FQGNSA. The ends were cut back, 5 bases at V and 4 bases at J, with 6 bases in the middle. CDR3: CASSIMNQPQHF. The CDR3 region has the DNA TGTGCCAGCAGCATTATGAATCAGCCCCAGCATTTT.

DNA for the CDR3: TGCGCCAGCAGCCAAGGTAAGGGGGGGAGGAACATTCAGTACTTC. It specifies CASSQGKGGRNIQYF. This chain links TRBV4-1 with TRBJ2-4, with D maybe TRBD2 (7 bases). The CDR3 runs to 15 residues. The germline gives CDR1 MGHRA, CDR2 YSYEKL. V lost 1 base to trimming and J lost 7 bases, with 14 bases between them.

This rearrangement joins TRBV5-1 to TRBJ2-2; 9 bases map to TRBD2. The CDR3 is made up of 16 amino acids. CDR1 and CDR2 (germline): SGHRS, YFSETQ. Losses at the gene ends were 4 bases for V and 0 bases for J; bases not matched to a gene: 4. The DNA for the CDR3 is TGCGCCAGCAGCGTGGGACTAGCCTCGAACACCGGGGAGCTGTTTTTT. It codes for CASSVGLASNTGELFF. The variable domain in full, with the rest retrieved from reference TRBV5-1 and TRBJ2-2, is KAGVTQTPRYLIKTRGQQVTLSCSPISGHRSVSWYQQTPGQGLQFLFEYFSETQRNKGNFPGRFSGRQFSNSRSEMNVSTLELGDSALYLCASSVGLASNTGELFFGEGSRLTVL.

This chain uses TRBV10-2 with TRBJ1-1; maybe TRBD1 (5 bases). Germline V gene lookup returns CDR1 WSHSY and CDR2 SAAADI. The CDR3 totals 15 residues. V dropped 3 bases and J dropped 1 base, with 12 bases sitting between them. The CDR3 sequence: CASSDGRVENTEAFF. The CDR3 bases are TGCGCCAGCAGTGATGGCAGGGTGGAGAACACTGAAGCTTTCTTT.

The chain employs TRBV6-4 and TRBJ2-2; 9 bases match TRBD1. Germline V gene lookup returns CDR1 MRHNA and CDR2 SNTAGT. J lost 1 base, V lost 2 bases, and 2 bases had no gene match. The CDR3 contains 16 residues. The CDR3, as DNA: TGTGCCAGCAGTGACCAGGACAGGGGGAACACCGGGGAGCTGTTTTTT. It is translated as CASSDQDRGNTGELFF.

This clone has a handful of counts. The chain recombines TRBV30 with TRBJ1-6, with D unclear. Between the trimmed V and J ends, which lost 2 bases and 5 bases, there was a span of 13 bases. This CDR3 is 15 amino acids long. The V gene's germline CDR1 is GTSNPN and CDR2 SVGIG (reference sequence). As DNA, the CDR3 is TGTGCCTGGAGTCCTCTGAGCGGGGATAATTCACCCCTCCACTTT. It yields the protein CAWSPLSGDNSPLHF.

About this clone itself: This sample also contains other DNA sequences that code for the same CDR3. CDR3 in amino acids: CASSPPSSYEQYF. In DNA form, the CDR3 reads TGTGCCAGCTCTCCCCCCAGCTCCTACGAGCAGTACTTC. The chain combines TRBV18 with TRBJ2-7, with D hard to call. V gave up 6 bases and J gave up 0 bases, with 9 bases separating them. The CDR3 loop spans 13 amino acids. Germline V gene lookup returns CDR1 KGHSH and CDR2 LQKENI.

This chain joins TRBV28 and TRBJ1-4; possibly TRBD1 for D (5 bases). Per germline, CDR1 MDHEN and CDR2 SYDVKM. This CDR3 region has 15 residues. Trimming stripped 5 bases from V and 2 bases from J, with 12 bases between. CDR3: CASSSSGGTNEKLFF. CDR3 coding DNA: TGTGCCAGCAGTAGCTCGGGGGGGACTAATGAAAAACTGTTTTTT.

This sequence joins TRBV19 and TRBJ1-1; D gene ambiguous. The CDR3 consists of 14 residues. V was cut by 5 bases and J by 1 base, with 11 bases left in between. Germline V gives CDR1 LNHDA, CDR2 SQIVND (reference sequence). The CDR3: CASSRRERNTEAFF. The CDR3 DNA reads TGTGCCAGTAGTCGTAGGGAGCGGAACACTGAAGCTTTCTTT.

A note on this clone: Distinct nucleotide sequences in the sample also encode this CDR3. This chain joins TRBV30 and TRBJ2-5; TRBD2 is a possible D gene (7 bases). This CDR3 spans 14 amino acids. Looked up from germline, CDR1 is GTSNPN and CDR2 is SVGIG (reference sequence). Trimming shortened V by 0 bases and J by 5 bases, and 13 bases separated the two germline ends. CDR3 DNA sequence: TGTGCCTGGAGTGTGGGGGGGGGCTGGGAGACCCAGTACTTC. Translation gives CAWSVGGGWETQYF. Using reference TRBV30 and TRBJ2-5 for the parts outside the CDR3, the full variable domain is SQTIHQWPATLVQPVGSPLSLECTVEGTSNPNLYWYRQAAGRGLQLLFYSVGIGQISSEVPQNLSASRPQDRQFILSSKKLLLSDSGFYLCAWSVGGGWETQYFGPGTRLLVL.

The chain links TRBV27 to TRBJ1-2; D is uncertain. Looked up from germline, CDR1 is MNHEY and CDR2 is SMNVEV (reference sequence). There are 12 residues in the CDR3. The V end was cut by 7 bases, the J end by 1 base, with 7 bases between. The CDR3 nucleotides are TGTGCCAGCAATAATTTTAACTATGGCTACACCTTC. This encodes CASNNFNYGYTF.

This chain connects TRBV30 to TRBJ2-4, with 9 positions matching TRBD1. Germline V gives CDR1 GTSNPN, CDR2 SVGIG (reference sequence). The junction had 3 bases not matched to a gene; V was cut back by 2 bases and J by 7 bases. The CDR3 covers 13 residues. The CDR3 loop is CAWSTGTGNIQYF. The DNA for the CDR3 is TGTGCCTGGAGTACCGGGACAGGGAACATTCAGTACTTC.

The chain carries TRBV27 and TRBJ2-2; 8 nucleotides line up with TRBD2. Per the germline V gene, CDR1 is MNHEY and CDR2 is SMNVEV (reference sequence). The CDR3 totals 16 residues. The junction had 7 bases not matched to a gene; V was cut back by 1 base and J by 6 bases. The CDR3 DNA is TGTGCCAGCAGTTTATGGGGCGGGAGGTACTCCGGGGAGCTGTTTTTT. Residues: CASSLWGGRYSGELFF.

This clone was counted a single time. V is TRBV19 and J is TRBJ1-5, with TRBD1 matching over 8 bases. J was trimmed by 0 bases and V by 7 bases; bases with no gene match: 5. This CDR3 contains 15 residues. Germline assignment: CDR1 LNHDA and CDR2 SQIVND (reference sequence). The CDR3 nucleotides are TGTGCCAGTATTCCAGGACAGGGTAGCAATCAGCCCCAGCATTTT. This gives the protein CASIPGQGSNQPQHF.

The chain joins TRBV10-3 to TRBJ1-2; maybe TRBD1 (5 bases). Germline CDR1 is ENHRY and CDR2 is SYGVKD. Trimming removed 2 bases from V and 8 bases from J, with 15 bases in between. The CDR3 has 14 residues. CDR3 DNA: TGTGCCATCAGTGAGCAGGGAGGGAACGGGGGCTACACCTTC. Protein product: CAISEQGGNGGYTF.

V gene TRBV28 combines with J gene TRBJ2-5; 7 bases map to TRBD1. Trimming cost V 6 bases and J 4 bases; bases outside gene matches: 8. CDR3 length: 14 residues. Germline values: CDR1 MDHEN, CDR2 SYDVKM. The CDR3 DNA sequence: TGTGCCAGCAGCCTTGACAGGGTGCGAGAGACCCAGTACTTC. Translating gives CASSLDRVRETQYF.

This chain links TRBV4-1 with TRBJ1-5; 7 bases are shared with TRBD1. Germline V gene lookup returns CDR1 MGHRA and CDR2 YSYEKL. J lost 1 base, V lost 2 bases, and 2 bases had no gene match. The CDR3 extends over 15 amino acids. The DNA for the CDR3 is TGCGCCAGCAGCCAACCGACAGGGAGCAATCAGCCCCAGCATTTT. It specifies CASSQPTGSNQPQHF.

The chain joins TRBV7-9 to TRBJ1-4, with D tentatively TRBD1 (5 bases). This CDR3 contains 14 residues. CDR1 SEHNR and CDR2 FQNEAQ come from the germline V gene (reference sequence). V lost 6 bases and J 4 bases, leaving 12 bases between the germline ends. CDR3: CASRGLGGNEKLFF. In DNA form, the CDR3 reads TGTGCCAGCAGAGGTTTGGGGGGTAATGAAAAACTGTTTTTT.

Remarks on this clone: Distinct nucleotide sequences in the sample also encode this CDR3. CDR3 amino acids: CASSLGRSTDTQYF. The DNA for the CDR3 is TGTGCCAGCAGCTTAGGGAGAAGCACAGATACGCAGTATTTT. V usage is TRBV11-3 and J usage is TRBJ2-3; no firm D call. Germline CDR1 is SGHNT and CDR2 is YENEEA. The CDR3 consists of 14 residues. V shed 1 base and J shed 0 bases, with 5 bases lying between them.

The J gene is TRBJ2-7, the V gene TRBV28; D is possibly TRBD1 (6 bases). The CDR3 is 16 amino acids. V was clipped by 8 bases and J by 1 base, with 21 bases between them. Germline-derived CDR1 and CDR2 are MDHEN and SYDVKM. DNA of the CDR3: TGTGCCAGCCACCCGTTTCGTGGGGGCCAGTCCTACGAGCAGTACTTC. Protein product: CASHPFRGGQSYEQYF.

This chain links TRBV11-3 with TRBJ2-1; no clear D. Trimming took off 5 bases at V and 3 bases at J, with 11 bases between the two ends. Germline V gene sequence: CDR1 SGHNT, CDR2 YENEEA. The CDR3 runs 14 residues. CDR3 residues: CASSLSSFYNEQFF. CDR3 coding DNA: TGTGCCAGCAGCCTTAGCAGCTTCTACAATGAGCAGTTCTTC. Full variable domain (remainder filled in from reference TRBV11-3 and TRBJ2-1): EAGVVQSPRYKIIEKKQPVAFWCNPISGHNTLYWYLQNLGQGPELLIRYENEEAVDDSQLPKDRFSAERLKGVDSTLKIQPAELGDSAVYLCASSLSSFYNEQFFGPGTRLTVL.

This clone has more than one count but fewer than ten. The V and J genes are TRBV27 and TRBJ1-2, with no clear D. V was clipped by 1 base and J by 2 bases, with 11 bases between them. CDR1 and CDR2 from the germline V gene are MNHEY and SMNVEV (reference sequence). There are 15 residues in the CDR3. This chain's CDR3 is CASSLFHSGNYGYTF. The CDR3 DNA reads as TGTGCCAGCAGTTTATTCCACAGTGGGAACTATGGCTACACCTTC.